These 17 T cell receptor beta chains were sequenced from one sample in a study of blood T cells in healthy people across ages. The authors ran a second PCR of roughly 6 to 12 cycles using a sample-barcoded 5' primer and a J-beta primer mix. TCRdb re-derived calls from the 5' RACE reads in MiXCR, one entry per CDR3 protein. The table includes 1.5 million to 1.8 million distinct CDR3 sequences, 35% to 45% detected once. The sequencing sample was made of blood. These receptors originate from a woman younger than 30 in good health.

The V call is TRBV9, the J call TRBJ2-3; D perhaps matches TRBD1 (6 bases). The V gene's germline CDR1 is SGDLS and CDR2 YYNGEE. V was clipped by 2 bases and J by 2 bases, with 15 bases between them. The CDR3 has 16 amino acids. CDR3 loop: CASSVPQGFDTDTQYF. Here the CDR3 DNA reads TGTGCCAGCAGCGTGCCACAGGGATTCGACACAGATACGCAGTATTTT.

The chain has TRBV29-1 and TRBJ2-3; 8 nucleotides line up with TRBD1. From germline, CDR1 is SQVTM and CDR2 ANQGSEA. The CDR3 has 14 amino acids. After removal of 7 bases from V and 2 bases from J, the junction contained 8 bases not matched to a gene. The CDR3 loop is CSAMGQAPTDTQYF. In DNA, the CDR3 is TGCAGCGCAATGGGACAGGCTCCCACAGATACGCAGTATTTT.

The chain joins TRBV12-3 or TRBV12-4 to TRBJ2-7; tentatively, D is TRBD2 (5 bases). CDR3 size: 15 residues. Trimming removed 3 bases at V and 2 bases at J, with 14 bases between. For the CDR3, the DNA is TGTGCCAGCAGTTTCGGGGAGCTACCAACCTACGAGCAGTACTTC. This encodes CASSFGELPTYEQYF.

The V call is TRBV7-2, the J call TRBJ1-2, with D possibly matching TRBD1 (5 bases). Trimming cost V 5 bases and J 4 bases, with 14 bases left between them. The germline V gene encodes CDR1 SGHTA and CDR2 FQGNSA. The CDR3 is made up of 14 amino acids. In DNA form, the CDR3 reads TGTGCCAGCAGCCCCGACTCAGGGACCTATGGCTACACCTTC. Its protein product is CASSPDSGTYGYTF. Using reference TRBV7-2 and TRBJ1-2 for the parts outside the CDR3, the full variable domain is GAGVSQSPSNKVTEKGKDVELRCDPISGHTALYWYRQSLGQGLEFLIYFQGNSAPDKSGLPSDRFSAERTGGSVSTLTIQRTQQEDSAVYLCASSPDSGTYGYTFGSGTRLTVV.

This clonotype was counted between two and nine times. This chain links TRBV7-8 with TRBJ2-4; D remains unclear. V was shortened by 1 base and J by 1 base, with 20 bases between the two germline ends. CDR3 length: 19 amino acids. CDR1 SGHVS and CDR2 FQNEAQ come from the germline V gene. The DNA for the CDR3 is TGTGCCAGCAGCTTAGTCCGTATAGGGAAAAGCGTGGCCAAAAACATTCAGTACTTC. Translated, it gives CASSLVRIGKSVAKNIQYF. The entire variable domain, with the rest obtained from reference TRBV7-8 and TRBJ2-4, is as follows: GAGVSQSPRYKVAKRGQDVALRCDPISGHVSLFWYQQALGQGPEFLTYFQNEAQLDKSGLPSDRFFAERPEGSVSTLKIQRTQQEDSAVYLCASSLVRIGKSVAKNIQYFGAGTRLSVL.

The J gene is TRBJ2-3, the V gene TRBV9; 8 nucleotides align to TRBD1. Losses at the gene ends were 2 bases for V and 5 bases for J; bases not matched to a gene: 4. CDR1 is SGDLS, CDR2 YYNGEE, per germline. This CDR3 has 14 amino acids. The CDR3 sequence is CASSVRGQEDTQYF. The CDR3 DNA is TGTGCCAGCAGCGTCAGGGGGCAAGAAGATACGCAGTATTTT.

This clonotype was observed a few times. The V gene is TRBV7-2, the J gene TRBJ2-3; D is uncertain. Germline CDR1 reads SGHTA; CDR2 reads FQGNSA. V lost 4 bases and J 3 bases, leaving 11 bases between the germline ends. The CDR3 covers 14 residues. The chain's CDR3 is CASSWPGTTDTQYF. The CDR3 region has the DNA TGTGCCAGCAGCTGGCCCGGAACTACAGATACGCAGTATTTT.

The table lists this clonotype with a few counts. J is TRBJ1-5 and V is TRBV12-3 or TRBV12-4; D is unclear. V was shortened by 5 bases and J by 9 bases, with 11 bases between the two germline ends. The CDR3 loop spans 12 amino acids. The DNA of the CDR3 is TGTGCCAGCAGTGCGGATTCAGTGCCCCAGCATTTT. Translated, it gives CASSADSVPQHF.

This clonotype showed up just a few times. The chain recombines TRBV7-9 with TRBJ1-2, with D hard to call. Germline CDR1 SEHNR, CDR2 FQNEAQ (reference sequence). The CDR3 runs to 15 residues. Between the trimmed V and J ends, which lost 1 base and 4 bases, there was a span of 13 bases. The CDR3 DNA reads TGTGCCAGCAGCTTAGTTGGCAGCTCCCTCTATGGCTACACCTTC. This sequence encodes CASSLVGSSLYGYTF.

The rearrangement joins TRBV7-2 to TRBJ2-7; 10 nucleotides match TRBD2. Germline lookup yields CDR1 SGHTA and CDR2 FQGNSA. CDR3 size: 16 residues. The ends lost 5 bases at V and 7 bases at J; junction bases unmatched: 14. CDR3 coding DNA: TGTGCCAGCAGCCATGGGACTAGCGTTGCCTACAATGAGCAGTACTTC. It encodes CASSHGTSVAYNEQYF.

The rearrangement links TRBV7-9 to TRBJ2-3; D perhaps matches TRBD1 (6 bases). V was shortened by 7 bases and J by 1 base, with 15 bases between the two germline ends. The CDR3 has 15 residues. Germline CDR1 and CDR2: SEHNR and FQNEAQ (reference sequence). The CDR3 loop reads CASNEGPGGTDTQYF. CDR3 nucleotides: TGTGCCAGCAATGAGGGTCCAGGGGGCACAGATACGCAGTATTTT.

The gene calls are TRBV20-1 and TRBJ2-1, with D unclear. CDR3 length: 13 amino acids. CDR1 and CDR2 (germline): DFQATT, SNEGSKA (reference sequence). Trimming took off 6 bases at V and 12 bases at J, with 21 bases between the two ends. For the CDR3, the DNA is TGCAGTGCCTTGAATGGGGTTAATAGAATGCAGTTCTTC. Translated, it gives CSALNGVNRMQFF.

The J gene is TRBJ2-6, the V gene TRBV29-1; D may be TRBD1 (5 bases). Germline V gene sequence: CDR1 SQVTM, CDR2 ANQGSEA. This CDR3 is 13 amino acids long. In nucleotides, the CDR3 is TGCAGGCCCCAGGGCTTTGGGGCCAACGTCCTGACTTTC. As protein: CRPQGFGANVLTF.

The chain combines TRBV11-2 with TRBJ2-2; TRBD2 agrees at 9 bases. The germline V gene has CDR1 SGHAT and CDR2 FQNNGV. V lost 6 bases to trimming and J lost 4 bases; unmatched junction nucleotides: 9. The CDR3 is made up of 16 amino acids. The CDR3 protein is CASSLWRTSATGELFF. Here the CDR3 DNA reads TGTGCCAGCAGTCTTTGGAGGACTAGCGCCACCGGGGAGCTGTTTTTT.

CDR3: CASSYSQGWSYEQYF. In DNA form, the CDR3 reads TGTGCCAGCAGTTACAGTCAGGGCTGGAGTTACGAGCAGTACTTC. V and J are TRBV6-6 and TRBJ2-7; perhaps TRBD1 as D (5 bases). Germline V gene sequence: CDR1 MNHNY, CDR2 SVGAGI (reference sequence). Trimming cost V 2 bases and J 4 bases, with 15 bases left between them. The CDR3 loop spans 15 amino acids.

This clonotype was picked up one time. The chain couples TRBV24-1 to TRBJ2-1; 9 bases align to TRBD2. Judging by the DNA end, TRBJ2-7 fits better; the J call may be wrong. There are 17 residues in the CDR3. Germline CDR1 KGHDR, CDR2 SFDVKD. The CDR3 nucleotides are TGTGCCACCAGTGATTCCTCGGGACTAGCCTCCTACAATGGGCAGTACTTC. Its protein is CATSDSSGLASYNGQYF.

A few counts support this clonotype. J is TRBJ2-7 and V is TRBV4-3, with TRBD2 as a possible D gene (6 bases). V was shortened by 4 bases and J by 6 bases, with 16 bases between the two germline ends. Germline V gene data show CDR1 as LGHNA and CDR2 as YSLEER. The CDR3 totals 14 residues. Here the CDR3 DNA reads TGCGCCAGCAGCCCCCGGGAGTTTCAGCCCGAGCAGTACTTC. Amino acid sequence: CASSPREFQPEQYF.